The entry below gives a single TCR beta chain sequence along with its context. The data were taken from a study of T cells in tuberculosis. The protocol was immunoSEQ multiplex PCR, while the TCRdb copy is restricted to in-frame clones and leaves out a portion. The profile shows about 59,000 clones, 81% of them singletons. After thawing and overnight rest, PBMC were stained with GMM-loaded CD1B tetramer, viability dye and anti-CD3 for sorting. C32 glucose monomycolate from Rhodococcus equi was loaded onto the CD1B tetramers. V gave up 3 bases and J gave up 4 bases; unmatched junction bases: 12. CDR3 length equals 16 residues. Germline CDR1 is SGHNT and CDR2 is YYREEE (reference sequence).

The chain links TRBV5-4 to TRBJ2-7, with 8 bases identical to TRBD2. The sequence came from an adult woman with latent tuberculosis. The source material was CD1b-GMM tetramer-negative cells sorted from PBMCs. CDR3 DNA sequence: TGTGCCAGCAGCTCCCCCGGAGCAGCGGGGGATTACGAGCAGTACTTC. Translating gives CASSSPGAAGDYEQYF.